This T cell receptor beta chain was identified in a study of T cells in Graves' hyperthyroidism and ophthalmopathy. At least ten counts were recorded for this clonotype. Looked up from germline, CDR1 is MNHEY and CDR2 is SVGAGI. Unmatched junction bases numbered 9, after V lost 2 bases and J lost 3 bases. The CDR3 runs 16 residues. Amplified regions were TCR beta CDR3 sequences from RNA transcripts. The study used the HTBI primer set for a first-round RT-PCR of the TCR CDR3. TCRdb re-called the multiplex PCR reads with MiXCR, one entry per CDR3 protein. The sample records 360,000 or so distinct CDR3 sequences, over 15% being singletons. Participants, patients aged 18 to 65, had newly diagnosed hyperthyroidism with a duration under 2 months.

Sequencing used blood. This chain joins TRBV6-5 and TRBJ1-1; TRBD1 matches 7 bases. The sequence was obtained from a woman aged 18-29 years with Graves' hyperthyroidism. CDR3 DNA sequence: TGTGCCAGCAGTTACGGGGACAGCGGTCCGCACACTGAAGCTTTCTTT. Amino acids: CASSYGDSGPHTEAFF.